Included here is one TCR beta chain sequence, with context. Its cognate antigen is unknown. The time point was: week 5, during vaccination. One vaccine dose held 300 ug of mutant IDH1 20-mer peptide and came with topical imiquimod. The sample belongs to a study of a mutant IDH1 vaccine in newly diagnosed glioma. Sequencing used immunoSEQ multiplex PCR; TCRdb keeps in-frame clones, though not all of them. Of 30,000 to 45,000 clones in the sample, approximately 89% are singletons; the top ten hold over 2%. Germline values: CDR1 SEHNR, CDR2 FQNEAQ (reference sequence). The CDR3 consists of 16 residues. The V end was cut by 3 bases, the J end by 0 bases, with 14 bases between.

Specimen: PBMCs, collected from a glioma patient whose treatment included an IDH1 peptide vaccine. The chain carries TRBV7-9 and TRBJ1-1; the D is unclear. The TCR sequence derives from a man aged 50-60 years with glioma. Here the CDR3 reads CASSFLAVLMNTEAFF. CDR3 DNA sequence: TGTGCCAGCAGCTTCCTGGCAGTCCTTATGAACACTGAAGCTTTCTTT. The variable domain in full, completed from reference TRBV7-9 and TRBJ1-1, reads DTGVSQNPRHKITKRGQNVTFRCDPISEHNRLYWYRQTLGQGPEFLTYFQNEAQLEKSRLLSDRFSAERPKGSFSTLEIQRTEQGDSAMYLCASSFLAVLMNTEAFFGQGTRLTVV.